These 22 T cell receptor beta chains were all obtained from the same sample, sequenced in a study of T-cell memory formation after mild COVID-19. Using its own MiXCR run on the 5' RACE reads, TCRdb lists one record per CDR3 protein. The sample consists of fewer than 250,000 distinct CDR3 sequences, around 20% of them appearing once. Sequenced input: PBMCs or a T cell subset sorted from them (not recorded which). The receptors come from an adult woman who had mild COVID-19 (a few samples of this study predate the infection). Cell type and time point are not known.

This clonotype was observed a few times. The chain employs TRBV12-3 or TRBV12-4 and TRBJ1-1; possible D gene TRBD1, 6 bases. The ends were cut back, 0 bases at V and 6 bases at J, with 11 bases in the middle. The CDR3 has 14 amino acids. The CDR3 region is CASSLAGRGAEAFF. The CDR3 nucleotides are TGTGCCAGCAGTTTAGCAGGGAGGGGGGCTGAAGCTTTCTTT.

The chain uses TRBV6-1 and TRBJ1-2; maybe TRBD1 (6 bases). The CDR3 is 15 amino acids. V shed 2 bases and J shed 4 bases, with 14 bases lying between them. CDR1 is MNHNS, CDR2 SASEGT, per germline. The CDR3 region is CASSEWHRDSYGYTF. The CDR3 nucleotides are TGTGCCAGCAGTGAATGGCACAGGGACTCCTATGGCTACACCTTC.

The table lists this clonotype with many counts. The rearrangement joins TRBV4-2 to TRBJ2-2; 11 nucleotides match TRBD2. Trimming took 4 bases from V and 7 from J; bases not matched to a gene: 11. The CDR3 extends over 17 amino acids. Germline CDR1 is LGHNA and CDR2 is YNFKEQ. The CDR3 loop is CASSPATSGRGGGELFF. The CDR3 bases are TGTGCCAGCAGCCCTGCTACTAGCGGGAGAGGTGGCGGGGAGCTGTTTTTT.

The chain employs TRBV7-9 and TRBJ2-7, with 8 bases identical to TRBD1. The CDR3 totals 16 residues. The V gene's germline CDR1 is SEHNR and CDR2 FQNEAQ (reference sequence). Trimming at V came to 5 bases and at J to 7 bases, leaving 16 bases not matched to a gene. DNA of the CDR3: TGTGCCAGCAGCCCGTACGGCGACAGGGGACGGGGGGAGCAGTACTTC. This encodes CASSPYGDRGRGEQYF. Supplemented by reference TRBV7-9 and TRBJ2-7, the full variable domain reads DTGVSQNPRHKITKRGQNVTFRCDPISEHNRLYWYRQTLGQGPEFLTYFQNEAQLEKSRLLSDRFSAERPKGSFSTLEIQRTEQGDSAMYLCASSPYGDRGRGEQYFGPGTRLTVT.

This clonotype was recorded many times. The chain uses TRBV12-3 or TRBV12-4 and TRBJ2-1; TRBD2 agrees at 7 bases. The CDR3 loop spans 14 amino acids. Trimming removed 5 bases from V and 3 bases from J; junction bases left unmatched: 4. The CDR3 sequence is CASSPWGGYNEQFF. The CDR3 nucleotides read TGTGCCAGCAGTCCGTGGGGGGGCTACAATGAGCAGTTCTTC.

The chain recombines TRBV20-1 with TRBJ1-1; 8 nucleotides agree with TRBD1. J gave up 2 bases and V 5 bases, and 7 bases lay outside the gene matches. Germline loops: CDR1 DFQATT, CDR2 SNEGSKA (reference sequence). The CDR3 is 14 amino acids. CDR3 in amino acids: CSAPRDRQNTEAFF. The CDR3 DNA is TGCAGTGCTCCCAGGGACAGGCAAAACACTGAAGCTTTCTTT.

This clonotype was counted between two and nine times. This chain joins TRBV5-6 and TRBJ2-1, with 7 bases fitting TRBD2. The V and J ends lost 1 base and 4 bases, in that order; junction bases with no gene match: 8. This CDR3 has 16 amino acids. Germline CDR1 is SGHDT and CDR2 is YYEEEE. The CDR3 loop is CASSLLAQRGYNEQFF. The CDR3, as DNA: TGTGCCAGCAGCTTGCTTGCCCAGCGGGGTTACAATGAGCAGTTCTTC.

The chain is built from TRBV7-3 and TRBJ1-1, with TRBD1 matching over 7 bases. Unmatched junction bases numbered 1, after V lost 5 bases and J lost 1 base. This CDR3 spans 13 amino acids. Germline CDR1 reads SGHTA; CDR2 reads FQGTGA. The CDR3 DNA follows: TGTGCCAGCAGCCGGGACAGGAACACTGAAGCTTTCTTT. Translating it yields CASSRDRNTEAFF.

V is TRBV7-9 and J is TRBJ2-3; 9 bases are shared with TRBD2. J lost 1 base, V lost 5 bases, and 4 bases had no gene match. The CDR3 is 15 amino acids. Per the germline V gene, CDR1 is SEHNR and CDR2 is FQNEAQ (reference sequence). The CDR3 sequence: CASSVSGSGTDTQYF. The CDR3 region has the DNA TGTGCCAGCAGCGTTAGCGGGAGTGGCACAGATACGCAGTATTTT.

This clonotype was detected many times. The gene calls are TRBV5-1 and TRBJ2-3; TRBD2 aligns across 11 bases. The germline V gene encodes CDR1 SGHRS and CDR2 YFSETQ. Trimming cost V 3 bases and J 2 bases; bases outside gene matches: 8. The CDR3 totals 17 residues. The CDR3 region is CASSSALAGGITDTQYF. The CDR3 coding sequence is TGCGCCAGCAGCTCTGCCCTAGCGGGGGGAATCACAGATACGCAGTATTTT.

J is TRBJ2-3 and V is TRBV12-3 or TRBV12-4; the D is unclear. The length of the CDR3 is 15 residues. V lost 3 bases to trimming and J lost 5 bases, with 15 bases between them. The CDR3 here is CASSFGSLYQDTQYF. CDR3 sequence (DNA): TGTGCCAGCAGTTTCGGTAGCCTGTACCAAGATACGCAGTATTTT.

This clonotype was recorded many times. The rearrangement uses TRBV5-1 and TRBJ2-1; maybe TRBD1 (5 bases). The CDR3 length is 14 residues. With 4 bases removed from V and 3 bases from J, the gap between germline ends came to 11 bases. CDR1 is SGHRS and CDR2 is YFSETQ in the germline V gene. The CDR3 sequence is CASSRDSLYNEQFF. DNA of the CDR3: TGCGCCAGCAGCCGTGACAGTCTCTACAATGAGCAGTTCTTC.

This clonotype was recorded a few times. The chain has TRBV2 and TRBJ2-5; no clear D gene. Trimming removed 9 bases at V and 1 base at J, with 12 bases between. Germline V lookup: CDR1 SNHLY, CDR2 FYNNEI. The CDR3 extends over 13 amino acids. CDR3 protein: CASNILIQETQYF. DNA of the CDR3: TGTGCCAGTAACATACTTATCCAAGAGACCCAGTACTTC.

This clonotype was seen a few times. This sequence joins TRBV20-1 and TRBJ2-7; D remains ambiguous. V was trimmed by 5 bases and J by 0 bases, leaving 17 bases between them. The germline CDR1 and CDR2 sequences are DFQATT and SNEGSKA (reference sequence). The CDR3 covers 15 residues. In nucleotides, the CDR3 is TGCAGTGCTGCCCGTAGGGCACCTTCCTCCTACGAGCAGTACTTC. This sequence encodes CSAARRAPSSYEQYF.

This clonotype has more than one count but fewer than ten. The chain is built from TRBV7-2 and TRBJ2-5; D assignment may be TRBD1 or TRBD2 (6 bases each). Germline CDR1 is SGHTA and CDR2 is FQGNSA. V lost 1 base to trimming and J lost 4 bases, with 10 bases between them. The CDR3 is 14 amino acids. Here the CDR3 reads CASSLGRGSETQYF. CDR3 DNA: TGTGCCAGCAGCTTAGGGAGGGGGTCAGAGACCCAGTACTTC.

J is TRBJ2-5 and V is TRBV7-2; D may be TRBD1 (7 bases). Germline lookup yields CDR1 SGHTA and CDR2 FQGNSA. The length of the CDR3 is 15 residues. Trimming removed 2 bases from V and 4 bases from J, with 14 bases in between. The CDR3 loop reads CASSLRRGPGETQYF. CDR3 coding DNA: TGTGCCAGCAGCTTAAGGAGGGGGCCGGGAGAGACCCAGTACTTC. Full variable domain (outside the CDR3, taken from reference TRBV7-2 and TRBJ2-5): GAGVSQSPSNKVTEKGKDVELRCDPISGHTALYWYRQSLGQGLEFLIYFQGNSAPDKSGLPSDRFSAERTGGSVSTLTIQRTQQEDSAVYLCASSLRRGPGETQYFGPGTRLLVL.

The genes are TRBV5-5 and TRBJ2-7, with 10 bases fitting TRBD1. V dropped 3 bases and J dropped 3; count of bases not matched to a gene: 6. Looked up from germline, CDR1 is SGHKS and CDR2 is YYEKEE (reference sequence). This CDR3 region has 15 residues. The CDR3 sequence: CASSSGTGDFYEQYF. The CDR3 DNA is TGTGCCAGCAGCTCCGGGACAGGGGACTTCTACGAGCAGTACTTC.

This chain uses TRBV19 with TRBJ2-3, with a tentative D call TRBD1 (6 bases). V lost 9 bases and J 5 bases, leaving 15 bases between the germline ends. The CDR3 covers 13 residues. Germline values: CDR1 LNHDA, CDR2 SQIVND (reference sequence). CDR3 nucleotide sequence: TGTGCCAGCCTGGACAGAATAGGAGATACGCAGTATTTT. It encodes CASLDRIGDTQYF.

This clonotype came up a few times. V usage is TRBV20-1 and J usage is TRBJ1-5; 9 bases align to TRBD1. The V segment lost 3 bases and the J segment 4 bases; nucleotides outside the gene matches: 7. The germline CDR1 and CDR2 sequences are DFQATT and SNEGSKA (reference sequence). CDR3 size: 15 residues. The CDR3 protein is CSARKGQGGNQPQHF. The DNA of the CDR3 is TGCAGTGCTAGGAAGGGACAGGGTGGTAATCAGCCCCAGCATTTT.

This clonotype was counted only a few times. The genes are TRBV4-1 and TRBJ2-5, with 11 bases that match TRBD2. Per germline, CDR1 MGHRA and CDR2 YSYEKL. V lost 0 bases, J lost 5 bases, and 14 bases stayed unmatched. The CDR3 extends over 19 amino acids. The CDR3 loop is CASSQDKGVAGGPGETQYF. The CDR3, as DNA: TGCGCCAGCAGCCAAGATAAGGGAGTAGCGGGGGGGCCCGGGGAGACCCAGTACTTC.

This clonotype was detected a few times. CDR3: CASSQWSGQGLNEQFF. For the CDR3, the DNA is TGCGCCAGCAGCCAGTGGTCGGGGCAGGGGCTGAATGAGCAGTTCTTC. This rearrangement joins TRBV4-1 to TRBJ2-1; weak D call: TRBD1 (6 bases). This CDR3 contains 16 residues. Trimming stripped 3 bases from V and 7 bases from J, with 19 bases between. Germline V gene lookup returns CDR1 MGHRA and CDR2 YSYEKL.

This chain uses TRBV6-2 or TRBV6-3 with TRBJ1-5; D is perhaps TRBD1 (5 bases). Trimming removed 8 bases from V and 1 base from J, with 21 bases in between. Germline CDR1 and CDR2: MNHEY and SVGEGT. The CDR3 sequence is 17 residues long. The CDR3: CASRVFGGRASNQPQHF. The CDR3 DNA sequence: TGTGCCAGCCGGGTTTTTGGGGGTAGGGCCAGCAATCAGCCCCAGCATTTT.